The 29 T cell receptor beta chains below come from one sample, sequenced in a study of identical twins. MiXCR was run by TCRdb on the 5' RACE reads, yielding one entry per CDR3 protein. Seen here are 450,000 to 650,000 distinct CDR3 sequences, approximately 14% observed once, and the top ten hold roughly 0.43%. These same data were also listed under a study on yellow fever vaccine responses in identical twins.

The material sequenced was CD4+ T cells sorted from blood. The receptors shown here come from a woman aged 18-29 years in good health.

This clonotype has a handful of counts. The CDR3 here is CASSYGTDNSPLHF. The CDR3 DNA reads as TGTGCCAGCAGTTACGGGACAGATAATTCACCCCTCCACTTT. V is TRBV6-5 and J is TRBJ1-6; 7 nucleotides agree with TRBD1. Germline V gene data show CDR1 as MNHEY and CDR2 as SVGAGI. The trim removed 2 bases at V and 5 bases at J, leaving 0 bases unmatched. The CDR3 is made up of 14 amino acids.

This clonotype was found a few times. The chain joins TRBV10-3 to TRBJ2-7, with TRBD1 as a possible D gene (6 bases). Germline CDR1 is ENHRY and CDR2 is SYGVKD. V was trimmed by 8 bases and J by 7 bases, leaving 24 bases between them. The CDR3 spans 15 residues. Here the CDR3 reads CAIARSQGNYGEQYF. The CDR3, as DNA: TGTGCCATCGCACGGTCTCAGGGGAACTATGGGGAGCAGTACTTC.

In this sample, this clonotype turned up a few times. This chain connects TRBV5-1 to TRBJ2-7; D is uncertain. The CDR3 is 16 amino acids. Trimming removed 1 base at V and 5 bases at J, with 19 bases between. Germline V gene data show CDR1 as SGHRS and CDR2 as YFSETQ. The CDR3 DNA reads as TGCGCCAGCAGCTTGCACGATCCGCTTGTGATCGACGAGCAGTACGTC. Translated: CASSLHDPLVIDEQYV.

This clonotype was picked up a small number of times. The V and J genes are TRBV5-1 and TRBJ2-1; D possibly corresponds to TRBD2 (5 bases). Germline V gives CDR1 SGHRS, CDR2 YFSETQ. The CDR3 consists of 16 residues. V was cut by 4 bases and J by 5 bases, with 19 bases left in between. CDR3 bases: TGCGCCAGCAGCATCGAAAGAGACGGGAATAACAATGAGCAGTTCTTC. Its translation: CASSIERDGNNNEQFF.

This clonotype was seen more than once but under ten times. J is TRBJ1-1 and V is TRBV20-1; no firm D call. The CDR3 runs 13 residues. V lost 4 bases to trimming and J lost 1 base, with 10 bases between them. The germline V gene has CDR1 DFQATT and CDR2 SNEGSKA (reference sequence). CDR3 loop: CSATSFPNTEAFF. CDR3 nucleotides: TGCAGTGCTACCTCGTTTCCGAACACTGAAGCTTTCTTT.

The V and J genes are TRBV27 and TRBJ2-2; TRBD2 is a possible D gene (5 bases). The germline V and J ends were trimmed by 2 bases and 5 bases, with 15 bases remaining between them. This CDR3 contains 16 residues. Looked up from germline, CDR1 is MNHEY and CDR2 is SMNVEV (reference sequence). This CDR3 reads CASSLDPGVGTGELFF. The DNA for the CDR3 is TGTGCCAGCAGTTTAGACCCCGGGGTTGGGACCGGGGAGCTGTTTTTT.

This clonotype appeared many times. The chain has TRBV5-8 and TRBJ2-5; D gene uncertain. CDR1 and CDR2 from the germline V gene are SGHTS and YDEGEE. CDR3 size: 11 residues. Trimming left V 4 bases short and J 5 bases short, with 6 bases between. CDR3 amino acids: CASSRWETQYF. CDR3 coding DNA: TGTGCCAGCAGCCGCTGGGAGACCCAGTACTTC.

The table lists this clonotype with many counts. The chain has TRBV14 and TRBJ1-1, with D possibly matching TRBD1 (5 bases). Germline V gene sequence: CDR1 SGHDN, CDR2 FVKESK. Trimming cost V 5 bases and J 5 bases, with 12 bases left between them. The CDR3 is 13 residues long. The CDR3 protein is CASSKGVGTEAFF. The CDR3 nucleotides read TGTGCCAGCAGCAAAGGGGTAGGGACTGAAGCTTTCTTT.

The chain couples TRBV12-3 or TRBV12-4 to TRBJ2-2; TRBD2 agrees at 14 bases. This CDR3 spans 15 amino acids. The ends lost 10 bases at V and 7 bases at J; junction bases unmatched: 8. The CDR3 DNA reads TGTGCCACCACCGGACTAGCGGGAGGTGACGGGGAGCTGTTTTTT. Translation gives CATTGLAGGDGELFF.

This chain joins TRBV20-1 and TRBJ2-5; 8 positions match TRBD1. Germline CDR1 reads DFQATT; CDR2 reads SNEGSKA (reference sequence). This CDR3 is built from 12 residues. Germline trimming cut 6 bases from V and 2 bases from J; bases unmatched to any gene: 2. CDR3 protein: CSAGTGQETQYF. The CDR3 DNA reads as TGCAGTGCAGGGACAGGACAAGAGACCCAGTACTTC.

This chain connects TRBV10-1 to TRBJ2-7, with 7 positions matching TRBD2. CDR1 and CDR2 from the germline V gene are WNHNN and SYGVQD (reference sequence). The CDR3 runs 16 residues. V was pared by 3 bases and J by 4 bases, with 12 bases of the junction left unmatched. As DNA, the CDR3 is TGCGCCAGCAGTGATCGTATCGGGGGGACCGCATACGAGCAGTACGTC. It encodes CASSDRIGGTAYEQYV.

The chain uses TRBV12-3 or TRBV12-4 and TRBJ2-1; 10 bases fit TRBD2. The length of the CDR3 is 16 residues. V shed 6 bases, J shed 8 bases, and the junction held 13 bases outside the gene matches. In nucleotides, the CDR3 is TGTGCCAGCAGCCCTTCTGGGGTAGCGGGAGGATATGAGCAGTTCTTC. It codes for CASSPSGVAGGYEQFF.

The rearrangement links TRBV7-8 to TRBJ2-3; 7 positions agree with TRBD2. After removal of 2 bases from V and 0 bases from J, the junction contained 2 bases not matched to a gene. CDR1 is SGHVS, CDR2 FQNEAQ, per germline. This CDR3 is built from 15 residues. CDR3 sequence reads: CASSLRGGSTDTQYF. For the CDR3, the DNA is TGTGCCAGCAGCTTAAGGGGAGGGAGCACAGATACGCAGTATTTT.

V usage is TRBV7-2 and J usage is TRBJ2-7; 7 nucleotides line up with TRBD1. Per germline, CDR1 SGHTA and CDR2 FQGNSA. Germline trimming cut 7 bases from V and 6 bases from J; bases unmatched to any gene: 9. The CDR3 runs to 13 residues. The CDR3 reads CASNPTGLVEQYF. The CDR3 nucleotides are TGTGCCAGCAACCCGACAGGGTTGGTCGAGCAGTACTTC. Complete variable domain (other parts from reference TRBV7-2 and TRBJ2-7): GAGVSQSPSNKVTEKGKDVELRCDPISGHTALYWYRQSLGQGLEFLIYFQGNSAPDKSGLPSDRFSAERTGGSVSTLTIQRTQQEDSAVYLCASNPTGLVEQYFGPGTRLTVT.

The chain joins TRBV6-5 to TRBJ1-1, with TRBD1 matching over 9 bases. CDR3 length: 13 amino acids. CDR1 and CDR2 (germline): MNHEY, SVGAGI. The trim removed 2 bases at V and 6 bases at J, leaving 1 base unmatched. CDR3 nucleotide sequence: TGTGCCAGCAGTTACCGGACAGGGGCTGAAGCTTTCTTT. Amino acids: CASSYRTGAEAFF.

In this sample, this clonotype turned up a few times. As DNA, the CDR3 is TGTGCCAGCAGCCAAGCTTCTCATGGAGATACGCAGTATTTT. Encoded protein: CASSQASHGDTQYF. The chain uses TRBV3-1 and TRBJ2-3; D remains ambiguous. Germline V gives CDR1 LGHDT, CDR2 YNNKEL (reference sequence). This CDR3 has 14 residues. Trimming took off 1 base at V and 5 bases at J, with 10 bases between the two ends.

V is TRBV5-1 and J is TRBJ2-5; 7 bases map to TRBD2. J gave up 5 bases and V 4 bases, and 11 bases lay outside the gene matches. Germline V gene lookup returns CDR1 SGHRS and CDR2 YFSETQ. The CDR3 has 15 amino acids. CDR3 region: CASSPGTTYDETQYF. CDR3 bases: TGCGCCAGCAGCCCTGGGACTACTTATGATGAGACCCAGTACTTC.

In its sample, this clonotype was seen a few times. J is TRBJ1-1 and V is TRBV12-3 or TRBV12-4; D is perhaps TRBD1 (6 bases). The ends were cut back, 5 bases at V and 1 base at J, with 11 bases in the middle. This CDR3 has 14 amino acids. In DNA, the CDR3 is TGTGCCAGCAGTCACGGACAGCCGAACACTGAAGCTTTCTTT. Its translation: CASSHGQPNTEAFF.

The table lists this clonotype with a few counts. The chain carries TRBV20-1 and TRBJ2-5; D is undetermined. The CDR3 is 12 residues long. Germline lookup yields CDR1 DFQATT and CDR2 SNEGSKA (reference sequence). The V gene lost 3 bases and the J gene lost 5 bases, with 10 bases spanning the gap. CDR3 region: CSASLSRETQYF. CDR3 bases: TGCAGTGCTAGCTTGTCGCGGGAGACCCAGTACTTC.

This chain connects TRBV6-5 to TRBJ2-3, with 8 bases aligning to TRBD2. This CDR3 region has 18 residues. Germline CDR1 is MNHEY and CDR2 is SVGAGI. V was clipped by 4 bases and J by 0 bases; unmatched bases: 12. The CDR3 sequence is CASSSKGIAGRSTDTQYF. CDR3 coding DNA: TGTGCCAGCAGTTCAAAGGGTATAGCGGGGCGAAGCACAGATACGCAGTATTTT.

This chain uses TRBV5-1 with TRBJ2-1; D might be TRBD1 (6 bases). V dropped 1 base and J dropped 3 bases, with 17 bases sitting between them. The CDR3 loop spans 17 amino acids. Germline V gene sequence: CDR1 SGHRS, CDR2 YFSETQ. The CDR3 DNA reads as TGCGCCAGCAGCTTGCCCACAGGGCTTACTAACTACAATGAGCAGTTCTTC. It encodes CASSLPTGLTNYNEQFF.

This chain's CDR3 is CASSGWDRATQYF. CDR3 DNA: TGCGCCAGCAGCGGTTGGGACAGGGCTACGCAGTATTTT. V and J are TRBV5-1 and TRBJ2-3, with TRBD1 matching over 9 bases. Trimming at V came to 4 bases and at J to 8 bases, leaving 5 bases not matched to a gene. CDR1 and CDR2 from the germline V gene are SGHRS and YFSETQ. This CDR3 comprises 13 residues.

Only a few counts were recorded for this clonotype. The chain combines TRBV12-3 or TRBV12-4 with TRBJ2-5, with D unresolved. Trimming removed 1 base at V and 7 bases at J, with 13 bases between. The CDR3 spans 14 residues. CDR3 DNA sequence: TGTGCCAGCAGTTTAGGGGTAGATATTGGGACCCAGTACTTC. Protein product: CASSLGVDIGTQYF.

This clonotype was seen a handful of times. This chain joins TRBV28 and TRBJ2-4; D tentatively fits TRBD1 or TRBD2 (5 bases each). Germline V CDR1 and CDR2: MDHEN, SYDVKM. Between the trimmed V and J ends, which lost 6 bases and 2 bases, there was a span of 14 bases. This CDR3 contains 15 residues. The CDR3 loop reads CASSSNRDPKNIQYF. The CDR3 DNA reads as TGTGCCAGCAGCTCCAACCGGGACCCCAAAAACATTCAGTACTTC.

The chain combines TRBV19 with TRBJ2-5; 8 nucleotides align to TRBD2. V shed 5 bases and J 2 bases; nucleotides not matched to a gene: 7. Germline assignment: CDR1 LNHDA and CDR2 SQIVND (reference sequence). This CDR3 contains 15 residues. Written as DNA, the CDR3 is TGTGCCAGTAGTGGGGCCAGCGGGAGACAAGAGACCCAGTACTTC. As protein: CASSGASGRQETQYF.

CDR3 protein: CASSLGLGQQSGELFF. CDR3 in DNA: TGTGCCAGCAGCTTAGGATTGGGACAGCAGTCCGGGGAGCTGTTTTTT. V is TRBV7-9 and J is TRBJ2-2, with 7 positions matching TRBD1. The germline V gene has CDR1 SEHNR and CDR2 FQNEAQ (reference sequence). After removal of 1 base from V and 6 bases from J, the junction contained 8 bases not matched to a gene. This CDR3 region has 16 residues. The variable domain in full, with the rest retrieved from reference TRBV7-9 and TRBJ2-2, is DTGVSQNPRHKITKRGQNVTFRCDPISEHNRLYWYRQTLGQGPEFLTYFQNEAQLEKSRLLSDRFSAERPKGSFSTLEIQRTEQGDSAMYLCASSLGLGQQSGELFFGEGSRLTVL.

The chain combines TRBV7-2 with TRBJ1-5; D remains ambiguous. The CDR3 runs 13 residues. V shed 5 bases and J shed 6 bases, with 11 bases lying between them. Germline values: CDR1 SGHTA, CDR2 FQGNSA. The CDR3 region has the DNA TGTGCCAGCAGCCCGGACCCACTTCAGCCCCAGCATTTT. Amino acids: CASSPDPLQPQHF.

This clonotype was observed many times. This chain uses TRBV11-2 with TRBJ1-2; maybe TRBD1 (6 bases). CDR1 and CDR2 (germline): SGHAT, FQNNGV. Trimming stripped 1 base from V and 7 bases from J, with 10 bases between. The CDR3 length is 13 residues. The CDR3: CASSLGQGSGYTF. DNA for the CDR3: TGTGCCAGCAGCTTAGGGCAGGGGTCTGGCTACACCTTC. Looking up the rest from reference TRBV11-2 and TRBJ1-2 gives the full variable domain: EAGVAQSPRYKIIEKRQSVAFWCNPISGHATLYWYQQILGQGPKLLIQFQNNGVVDDSQLPKDRFSAERLKGVDSTLKIQPAKLEDSAVYLCASSLGQGSGYTFGSGTRLTVV.

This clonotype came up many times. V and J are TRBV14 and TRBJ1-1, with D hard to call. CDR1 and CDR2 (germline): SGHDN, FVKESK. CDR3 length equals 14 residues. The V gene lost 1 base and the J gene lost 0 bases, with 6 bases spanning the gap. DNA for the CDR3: TGTGCCAGCAGCCAAGCGACCGTGAACACTGAAGCTTTCTTT. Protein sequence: CASSQATVNTEAFF.